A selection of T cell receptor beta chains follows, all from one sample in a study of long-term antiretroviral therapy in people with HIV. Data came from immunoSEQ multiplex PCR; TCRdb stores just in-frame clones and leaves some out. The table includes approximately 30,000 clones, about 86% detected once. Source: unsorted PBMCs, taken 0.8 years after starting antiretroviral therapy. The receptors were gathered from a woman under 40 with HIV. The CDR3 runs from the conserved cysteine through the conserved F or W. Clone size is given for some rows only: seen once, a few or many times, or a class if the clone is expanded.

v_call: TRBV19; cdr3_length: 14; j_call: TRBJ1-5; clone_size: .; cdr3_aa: CASSIDEGWQPQHF
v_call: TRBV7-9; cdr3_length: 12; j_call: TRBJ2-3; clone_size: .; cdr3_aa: CASSRGTDTQYF
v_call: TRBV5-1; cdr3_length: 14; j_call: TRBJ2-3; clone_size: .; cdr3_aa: CASSIGTGTDTQYF
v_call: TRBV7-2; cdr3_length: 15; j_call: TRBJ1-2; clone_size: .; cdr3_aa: CASSRPGLRLYGYTF
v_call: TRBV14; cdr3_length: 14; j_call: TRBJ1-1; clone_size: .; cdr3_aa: CASSPTIMNTEAFF
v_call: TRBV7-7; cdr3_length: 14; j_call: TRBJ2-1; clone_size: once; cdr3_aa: CASSLGGGYNEQFF
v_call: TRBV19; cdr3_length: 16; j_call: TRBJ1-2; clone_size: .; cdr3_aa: CASTPFLGDRNYGYTF
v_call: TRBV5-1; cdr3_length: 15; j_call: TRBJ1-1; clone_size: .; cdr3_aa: CASSSTGTGLTEAFF
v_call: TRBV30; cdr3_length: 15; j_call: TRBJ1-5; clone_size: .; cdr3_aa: CAWSNKVQLNQPQHF
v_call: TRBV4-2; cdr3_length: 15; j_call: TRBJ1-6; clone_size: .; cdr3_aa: CASSLFEQGHSPLHF
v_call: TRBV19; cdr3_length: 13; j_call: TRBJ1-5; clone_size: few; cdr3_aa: CASEQGAAQPQHF
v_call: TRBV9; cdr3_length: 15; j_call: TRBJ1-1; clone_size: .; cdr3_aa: CASSSQPEGGAGAFF
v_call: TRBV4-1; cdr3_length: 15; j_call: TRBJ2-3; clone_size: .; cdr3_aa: CASSPPSGSTDTQYF
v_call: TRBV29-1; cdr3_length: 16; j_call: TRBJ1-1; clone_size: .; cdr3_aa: CSVTGTGGAMNTEAFF
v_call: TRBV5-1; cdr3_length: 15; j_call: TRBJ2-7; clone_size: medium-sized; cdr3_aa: CASSLEYGVAYEQYF
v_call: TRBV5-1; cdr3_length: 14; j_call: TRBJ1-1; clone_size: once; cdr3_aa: CASSQGTGKTEAFF
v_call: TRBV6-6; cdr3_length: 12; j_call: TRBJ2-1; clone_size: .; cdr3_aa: CASSDQGSEQFF
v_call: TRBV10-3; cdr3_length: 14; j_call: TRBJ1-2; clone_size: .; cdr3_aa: CAISREGANYGYTF
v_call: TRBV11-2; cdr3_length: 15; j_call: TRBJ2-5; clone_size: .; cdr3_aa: CASSPEVTEQETQYF
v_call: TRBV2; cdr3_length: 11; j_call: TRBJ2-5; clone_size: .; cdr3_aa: CASSVGGSQYF
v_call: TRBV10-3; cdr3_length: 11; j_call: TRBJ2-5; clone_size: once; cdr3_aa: CAIGPQETQYF
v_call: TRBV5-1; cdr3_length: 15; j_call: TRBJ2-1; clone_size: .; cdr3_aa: CASSLAQISYNEQFF
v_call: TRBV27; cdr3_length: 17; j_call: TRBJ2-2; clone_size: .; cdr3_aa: CASSLYPGAGSGGELFF
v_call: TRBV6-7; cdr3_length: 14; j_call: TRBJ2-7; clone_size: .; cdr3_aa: CASAQGGGSYEQYF
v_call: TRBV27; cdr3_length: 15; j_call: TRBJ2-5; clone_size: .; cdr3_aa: CASSPKSSLQETQYF
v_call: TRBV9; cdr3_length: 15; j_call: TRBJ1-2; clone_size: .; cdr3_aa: CASSASPGPGHGYTF
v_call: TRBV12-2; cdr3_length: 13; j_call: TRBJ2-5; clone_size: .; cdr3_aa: CASRLVGEETQYF
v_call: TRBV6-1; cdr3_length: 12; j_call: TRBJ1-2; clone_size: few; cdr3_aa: CASSEPGYGYTF
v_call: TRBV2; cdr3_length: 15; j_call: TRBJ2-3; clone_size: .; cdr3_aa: CASSGSGASTDTQYF
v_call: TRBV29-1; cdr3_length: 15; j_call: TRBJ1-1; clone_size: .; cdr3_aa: CSVAGTGAGNTEAFF
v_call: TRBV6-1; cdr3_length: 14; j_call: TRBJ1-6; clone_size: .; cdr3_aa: CASSPGLDYSPLHF
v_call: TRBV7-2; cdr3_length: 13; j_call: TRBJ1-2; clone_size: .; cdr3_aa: CASSLNALYGYTF
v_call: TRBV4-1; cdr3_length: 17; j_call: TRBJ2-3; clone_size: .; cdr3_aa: CASSQDFQRTSTDTQYF
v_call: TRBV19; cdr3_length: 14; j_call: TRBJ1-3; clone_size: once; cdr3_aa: CAGGDTGRGNTIYF
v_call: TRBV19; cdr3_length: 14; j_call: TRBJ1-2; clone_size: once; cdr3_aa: CASSMWGLGDGYTF
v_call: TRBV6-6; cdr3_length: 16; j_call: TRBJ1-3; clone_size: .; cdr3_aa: CASSYTGTGDGNTIYF
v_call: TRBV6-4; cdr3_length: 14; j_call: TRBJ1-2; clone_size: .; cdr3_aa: CASRPGQGAYGYTF
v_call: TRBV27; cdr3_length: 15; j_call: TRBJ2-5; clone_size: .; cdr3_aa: CASSLVRGGTVTQYF
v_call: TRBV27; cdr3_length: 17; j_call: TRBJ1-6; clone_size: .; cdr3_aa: CASSPNSGTGGNSPLHF
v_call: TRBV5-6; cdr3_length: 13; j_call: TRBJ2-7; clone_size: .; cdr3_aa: CASSGPADYEQYF
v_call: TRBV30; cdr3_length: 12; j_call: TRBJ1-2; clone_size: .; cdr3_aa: CAWSVISYGYTF